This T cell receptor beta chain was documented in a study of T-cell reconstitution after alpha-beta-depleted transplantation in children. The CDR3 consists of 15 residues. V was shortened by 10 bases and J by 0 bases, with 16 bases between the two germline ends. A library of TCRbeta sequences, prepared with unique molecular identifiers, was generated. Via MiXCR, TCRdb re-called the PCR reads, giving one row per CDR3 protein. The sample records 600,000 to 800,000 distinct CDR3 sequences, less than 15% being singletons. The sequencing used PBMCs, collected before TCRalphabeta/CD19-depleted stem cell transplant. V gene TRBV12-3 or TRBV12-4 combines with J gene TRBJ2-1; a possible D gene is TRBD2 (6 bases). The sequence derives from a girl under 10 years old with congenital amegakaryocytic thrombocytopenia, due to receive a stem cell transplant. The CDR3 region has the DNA TGTGCCATCATAATGGGGGGAGGCTCCTACAATGAGCAGTTCTTC. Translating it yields CAIIMGGGSYNEQFF.